The next 9 T cell receptor beta chains were all read from a single sample in a study of control samples from healthy donors and cancer patients. Produced via immunoSEQ multiplex PCR; TCRdb's table is partial and in-frame only. The table records around 160,000 clones, 90% to 95% of them present only once. Sequenced input: blood. Receptors originate from a man aged 18 to 35 in good health.

The CDR3 nucleotides are TGCGCCAGCAGCTGGACAGGGCAAAGCAATCAGCCCCAGCATTTT. Translation: CASSWTGQSNQPQHF. V and J are TRBV5-1 and TRBJ1-5; 8 bases match TRBD1. The CDR3 spans 15 residues. From germline, CDR1 is SGHRS and CDR2 YFSETQ. V was pared by 3 bases and J by 1 base, with 3 bases of the junction left unmatched.

By share of the sample, this clone is medium-sized (0.01 to 0.1%). The chain couples TRBV5-6 to TRBJ2-5; 11 bases line up with TRBD2. Germline V gives CDR1 SGHDT, CDR2 YYEEEE. V lost 3 bases and J lost 4; bases outside the gene matches: 11. This CDR3 contains 17 residues. As DNA, the CDR3 is TGTGCCAGCAGCTCTCTAGCGGGGGGTACAAAAGGAGAGACCCAGTACTTC. This gives the protein CASSSLAGGTKGETQYF.

The chain is built from TRBV19 and TRBJ1-1, with D perhaps TRBD1 (5 bases). The CDR3 totals 15 residues. V was pared by 2 bases and J by 2 bases, with 12 bases between. Germline V gene lookup returns CDR1 LNHDA and CDR2 SQIVND (reference sequence). CDR3 in DNA: TGTGCCAGTAGTATACGAGGCAGGGAAAACACTGAAGCTTTCTTT. The encoded protein is CASSIRGRENTEAFF.

This sequence joins TRBV6-1 and TRBJ2-1, with a weak D call TRBD2 (5 bases). This CDR3 is 17 amino acids long. Germline loops: CDR1 MNHNS, CDR2 SASEGT. Trimming left V 2 bases short and J 5 bases short, with 19 bases between. The CDR3 DNA is TGTGCCAGCAGTGAATACGGAACTCTCTCGAGGGACAATGAGCAGTTCTTC. Protein product: CASSEYGTLSRDNEQFF.

This clone came up once. The chain uses TRBV6-2 or TRBV6-3 and TRBJ2-5; either TRBD1 or TRBD2 may supply D (5 bases each). This CDR3 contains 16 residues. Trimming removed 6 bases from V and 1 base from J, with 18 bases in between. CDR1 MNHEY and CDR2 SVGEGT come from the germline V gene. CDR3: CASSFLRDESQETQYF. DNA of the CDR3: TGTGCCAGCAGCTTCCTGAGGGACGAGTCCCAAGAGACCCAGTACTTC.

The J gene is TRBJ1-4, the V gene TRBV5-1; D is possibly TRBD1 (6 bases). Trimming took 0 bases from V and 10 from J, leaving 19 bases between them. This CDR3 contains 16 residues. CDR1 SGHRS and CDR2 YFSETQ come from the germline V gene. The CDR3 region has the DNA TGCGCCAGCAGCTTGGTTCTAACAGGGTTTGCGAGAAAACTGTTTTTT. Its protein is CASSLVLTGFARKLFF.

This chain uses TRBV19 with TRBJ2-3; no definite D call. The germline V gene has CDR1 LNHDA and CDR2 SQIVND (reference sequence). Trimming cost V 3 bases and J 2 bases, with 12 bases left between them. This CDR3 region has 15 residues. The CDR3: CASSMAVGYTDTQYF. The CDR3 nucleotides read TGTGCCAGTAGTATGGCGGTGGGTTACACAGATACGCAGTATTTT.

The rearrangement uses TRBV6-2 or TRBV6-3 and TRBJ2-1; D call uncertain. The CDR3 runs to 14 residues. Deletions cut 4 bases from V and 7 bases from J, with 14 bases between. Germline loops: CDR1 MNHEY, CDR2 SVGEGT. The CDR3 DNA sequence: TGTGCCAGCAGTTTCGTTAACACGTGGAATGAGCAGTTCTTC. It is translated as CASSFVNTWNEQFF.

This clone was detected a few times. V and J are TRBV4-2 and TRBJ1-6, with D unresolved. This CDR3 has 14 amino acids. Germline loops: CDR1 LGHNA, CDR2 YNFKEQ. V lost 0 bases to trimming and J lost 8 bases, with 8 bases between them. DNA of the CDR3: TGTGCCAGCAGCCAAGATAATCGGGATTCACCCCTCCACTTT. The encoded protein is CASSQDNRDSPLHF.